These 10 T cell receptor beta chains originate from one sample sequenced in a study of identical twins. TCRdb used MiXCR to reprocess the 5' RACE reads, holding one entry per CDR3 protein. Seen here are hundreds of thousands of distinct CDR3 sequences, 21% observed once, and the top ten hold approximately 4.3%. This sample was also put to use in a study of T cells expressing NK-cell markers.

Sequences were obtained from PBMCs. These receptors were obtained from a woman in her late teens or twenties in good health.

This clonotype showed up just once. This chain links TRBV5-1 with TRBJ2-1; D unresolved. Trimming took off 1 base at V and 13 bases at J, with 12 bases between the two ends. The germline V gene encodes CDR1 SGHRS and CDR2 YFSETQ. This CDR3 is 12 amino acids long. CDR3 region: CASSLPEKGQFF. The CDR3 DNA reads as TGCGCCAGCAGCTTGCCCGAGAAAGGACAGTTCTTC.

Only a few counts were recorded for this clonotype. The chain joins TRBV7-9 to TRBJ2-1, with D tentatively TRBD1 or TRBD2 (5 bases each). The CDR3 totals 13 residues. Trimming stripped 5 bases from V and 16 bases from J, with 21 bases between. Germline V gene sequence: CDR1 SEHNR, CDR2 FQNEAQ (reference sequence). In DNA, the CDR3 is TGTGCCAGCAGCCCCTCTGGGGGATCTTTGGCCTTCTTC. Its protein product is CASSPSGGSLAFF.

This chain joins TRBV20-1 and TRBJ2-3; 7 nucleotides line up with TRBD2. The germline V gene encodes CDR1 DFQATT and CDR2 SNEGSKA (reference sequence). The J segment lost 0 bases and the V segment lost 7 bases, leaving 4 bases of the junction unmatched. This CDR3 region has 13 residues. The CDR3 region is CSGTGGSTDTQYF. CDR3 nucleotide sequence: TGCAGTGGGACGGGGGGAAGCACAGATACGCAGTATTTT.

This clonotype is a singleton in its sample. The chain is built from TRBV6-1 and TRBJ1-1; TRBD1 matches at 9 bases. CDR1 is MNHNS, CDR2 SASEGT, per germline. V lost 6 bases to trimming and J lost 2 bases; unmatched junction nucleotides: 7. There are 15 residues in the CDR3. CDR3 in amino acids: CASSPDRGDNTEAFF. The CDR3 coding sequence is TGTGCCAGCAGCCCGGACAGGGGCGACAACACTGAAGCTTTCTTT.

This clonotype appeared a few times. The rearrangement joins TRBV29-1 to TRBJ2-1; maybe TRBD1 (6 bases). Germline assignment: CDR1 SQVTM and CDR2 ANQGSEA. This CDR3 region has 15 residues. Trimming left V 7 bases short and J 5 bases short, with 21 bases between. In DNA form, the CDR3 reads TGCAGCGCCGGTCGGGACAATCGAGAACACAATGAGCAGTTCTTC. As protein: CSAGRDNREHNEQFF.

This clonotype was counted between two and nine times. The genes are TRBV20-1 and TRBJ2-5, with 9 bases lining up with TRBD1. Trimming removed 5 bases from V and 5 bases from J; junction bases left unmatched: 3. Germline V gives CDR1 DFQATT, CDR2 SNEGSKA (reference sequence). The CDR3 totals 12 residues. The CDR3 region is CSAGDRAETQYF. CDR3 sequence (DNA): TGCAGTGCTGGGGACAGGGCGGAGACCCAGTACTTC.

This clonotype was observed at least ten times. The chain recombines TRBV20-1 with TRBJ1-2; 7 bases match TRBD1. The CDR3 has 13 residues. Germline V gives CDR1 DFQATT, CDR2 SNEGSKA (reference sequence). Germline trimming cut 6 bases from V and 8 bases from J; bases unmatched to any gene: 12. CDR3 in DNA: TGCAGTGCACCCTCTCAGGGGGAGTCAGGCTACACCTTC. Amino acids: CSAPSQGESGYTF.

This clonotype came up a few times. V and J are TRBV6-5 and TRBJ1-4; 12 bases line up with TRBD1. The CDR3 is made up of 17 amino acids. The V gene's germline CDR1 is MNHEY and CDR2 SVGAGI. V lost 2 bases, J lost 10 bases, and 11 bases stayed unmatched. Here the CDR3 DNA reads TGTGCCAGCAGTTACCATTCCGGGGGGACAGGGGGCCCAAAACTGTTTTTT. Protein: CASSYHSGGTGGPKLFF.

This clonotype was detected ten times or more. Written as DNA, the CDR3 is TGTGCCAGTAACAGGGGCACTGAAGCTTTCTTT. It codes for CASNRGTEAFF. This chain connects TRBV12-3 or TRBV12-4 to TRBJ1-1; TRBD1 aligns across 7 bases. CDR3 length: 11 amino acids. After removal of 9 bases from V and 4 bases from J, the junction contained 2 bases not matched to a gene.

This clonotype was found a few times. This chain links TRBV20-1 with TRBJ2-5; 10 bases agree with TRBD1. With 6 bases clipped from V and 7 bases from J, the junction kept 8 bases outside the gene matches. CDR1 is DFQATT, CDR2 SNEGSKA, per germline (reference sequence). This CDR3 region has 13 residues. This CDR3 reads CSAKTGGEGTQYF. The CDR3 DNA follows: TGCAGTGCAAAGACAGGGGGCGAGGGGACCCAGTACTTC.